Listed here is a single T cell receptor beta chain. Its specificity is unknown. The V gene's germline CDR1 is SGHVS and CDR2 FNYEAQ. Trimming took 1 base from V and 8 from J, leaving 12 bases between them. The length of the CDR3 is 15 residues. These data originate in a study of T cell repertoires in cytomegalovirus infection. Study at large: The authors relied on CMV epitopes, both recently identified HLA-C-restricted and well-studied HLA-B-restricted. Indicated by public TCR beta signatures were CMV infection and matching HLA type. Whole-study results and caveats: Based on cumulative public TCR beta family frequency, carriers of CMV plus the relevant HLA were identified. The ex vivo response was dominated by HLA-C-restricted CMV-specific TCR beta clonotypes.

Using its own MiXCR run on the reads, TCRdb lists one record per CDR3 protein. Here the sample spans just over 450,000 distinct CDR3 sequences, under 45% being singletons. The V call is TRBV7-6, the J call TRBJ1-6, with a weak D call TRBD1 (6 bases). The source was cultured PBMCs, collected from culture after CMV antigen stimulation. The TCR comes from a human donor in good health (CMV status not recorded). Some clones in this sample may be carry-over from other donors' samples. The CDR3 loop is CASSLGAGGDSPLHF. DNA of the CDR3: TGTGCCAGCAGCTTAGGGGCTGGGGGCGATTCACCCCTCCACTTT. Full variable domain (outside the CDR3, taken from reference TRBV7-6 and TRBJ1-6): GAGVSQSPRYKVTKRGQDVALRCDPISGHVSLYWYRQALGQGPEFLTYFNYEAQQDKSGLPNDRFSAERPEGSISTLTIQRTEQRDSAMYRCASSLGAGGDSPLHFGNGTRLTVT.